The 5 T cell receptor beta chains below all came from one sample that was sequenced in a study of blood T cell repertoires in COVID-19. Data came from immunoSEQ multiplex PCR; TCRdb stores just in-frame clones and leaves some out. The sample shows under 300,000 clones, about 88% of them seen only once. The sequenced sample consisted of PBMCs or T cells enriched from blood (not recorded which). The receptors were sampled from a woman between 50 and 59 years old who had been exposed to COVID-19.

The chain recombines TRBV5-6 with TRBJ2-7; D possibly corresponds to TRBD2 (5 bases). V was trimmed by 0 bases and J by 3 bases, leaving 10 bases between them. This CDR3 has 14 residues. Germline V gene data show CDR1 as SGHDT and CDR2 as YYEEEE. In DNA form, the CDR3 reads TGTGCCAGCAGCTTGGGGAGGACCGACTACGAGCAGTACTTC. Its translation is CASSLGRTDYEQYF.

V gene TRBV3-1 (or the pseudogene TRBV3-2) combines with J gene TRBJ1-3; D uncertain. This CDR3 has 16 amino acids. CDR1 and CDR2 from the germline V gene are LGHDT and YNNKEL (reference sequence). The V gene lost 5 bases and the J gene lost 0 bases, with 14 bases spanning the gap. This chain's CDR3 is CASSAIPFGSGNTIYF. DNA for the CDR3: TGTGCCAGCAGCGCTATCCCTTTTGGCTCTGGAAACACCATATATTTT.

This clone appeared once. The chain recombines TRBV2 with TRBJ2-6, with TRBD1 matching 9 bases. V dropped 8 bases and J dropped 0; count of bases not matched to a gene: 8. CDR1 SNHLY and CDR2 FYNNEI come from the germline V gene. This CDR3 contains 17 residues. CDR3 loop: CASWSGTGFSGANVLTF. The CDR3 nucleotides read TGTGCCAGCTGGTCCGGGACAGGGTTCTCTGGGGCCAACGTCCTGACTTTC.

This chain connects TRBV9 to TRBJ2-1, with 8 bases aligning to TRBD1. The V gene end was trimmed by 4 bases and the J gene end by 4 bases; junction bases not matched to a gene: 10. This CDR3 comprises 16 residues. Germline CDR1 SGDLS, CDR2 YYNGEE. CDR3 DNA: TGTGCCAGCAGCCCCAGGGGGCAGGGGGTTTACAATGAGCAGTTCTTC. It translates to CASSPRGQGVYNEQFF.

The chain combines TRBV11-2 with TRBJ1-1; D call uncertain. The V end was cut by 6 bases, the J end by 10 bases, with 15 bases between. The CDR3 loop spans 12 amino acids. CDR1 is SGHAT and CDR2 is FQNNGV in the germline V gene. This CDR3 is CASRAGLGVAFF. CDR3 nucleotide sequence: TGTGCCAGCAGGGCGGGCCTCGGGGTAGCTTTCTTT.